This TCR beta chain was captured by sequencing in a study of T cells in Graves' hyperthyroidism and ophthalmopathy. TCR beta CDR3 region amplification was performed from RNA transcripts. The HTBI primer set served for first-round RT-PCR of the TCR CDR3. Using its own MiXCR run on the multiplex PCR reads, TCRdb lists one record per CDR3 protein. The sample lists some 360,000 distinct CDR3 sequences; 14% were seen once. As concerns this clonotype: This could be a read error, since a much larger clone is one nucleotide away.

The CDR3 covers 15 residues. Germline CDR1 reads MNHEY; CDR2 reads SMNVEV (reference sequence). With V trimmed by 6 bases and J by 4 bases, 6 bases remained unmatched. The material sequenced was blood. The V gene is TRBV27, the J gene TRBJ2-3; the match to TRBD2 covers 11 bases. This receptor was identified in a woman aged 55-69 years with Graves' hyperthyroidism. CDR3 coding DNA: TGTGCCAGCAGGCAAAAACTAGCGGGAGCAGATACGCAGTATTTT. Its translation is CASRQKLAGADTQYF.